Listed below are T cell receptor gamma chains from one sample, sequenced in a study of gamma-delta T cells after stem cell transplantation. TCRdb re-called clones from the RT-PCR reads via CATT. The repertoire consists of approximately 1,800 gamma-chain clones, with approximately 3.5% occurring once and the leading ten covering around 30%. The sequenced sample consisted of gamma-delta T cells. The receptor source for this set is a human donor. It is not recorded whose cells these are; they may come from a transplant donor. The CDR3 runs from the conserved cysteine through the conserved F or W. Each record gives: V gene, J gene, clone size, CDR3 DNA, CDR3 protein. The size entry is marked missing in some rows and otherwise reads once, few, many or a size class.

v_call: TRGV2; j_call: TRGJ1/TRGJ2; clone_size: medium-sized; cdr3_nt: TGTGCCACCTGGGACCGGCATTATTATAAGAAACTCTTT; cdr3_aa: CATWDRHYYKKLF
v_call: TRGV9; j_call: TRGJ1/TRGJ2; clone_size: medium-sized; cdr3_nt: TGTGCCTTGTGGGAGGTGCGCAATTCTACTGGTGGTTATTATAAGAAACTCTTT; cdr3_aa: CALWEVRNSTGGYYKKLF
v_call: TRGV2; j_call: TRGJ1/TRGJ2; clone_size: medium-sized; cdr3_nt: TGTGCCACCTGGGACGGTGGTAAGAAACTCTTT; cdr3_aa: CATWDGGKKLF
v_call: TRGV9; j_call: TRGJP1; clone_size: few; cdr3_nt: TGTGCCTTGTGGGAGGGCCCCCCGGGCACCACTGGTTGGTTCAAGATATTT; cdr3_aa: CALWEGPPGTTGWFKIF
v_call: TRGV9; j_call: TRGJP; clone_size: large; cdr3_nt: TGTGCCTTGTGGGAGGCTCAAGAGTTGGGCAAAAAAATCAAGGTATTT; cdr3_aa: CALWEAQELGKKIKVF
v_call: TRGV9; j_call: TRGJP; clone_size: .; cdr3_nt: TGTGCCATGTGGGAGGTCCCAAACTTACAAGAGTTGGGCAAAAAAATCAAGGTATTT; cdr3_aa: CAMWEVPNLQELGKKIKVF
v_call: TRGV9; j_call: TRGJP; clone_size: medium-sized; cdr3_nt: TGTGCCTTGTGGGAGGTGATAAACGAGTTGGGCAAAAAAATCAAGGTATTT; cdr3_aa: CALWEVINELGKKIKVF
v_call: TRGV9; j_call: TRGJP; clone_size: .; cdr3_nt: TGTGCCTTGTGGGAGGTGCAACCAGAGTTGGGCAAAAAAATCAAGGTATTT; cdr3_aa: CALWEVQPELGKKIKVF
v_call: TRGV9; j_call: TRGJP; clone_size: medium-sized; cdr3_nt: TGTGCCTTGTGGGAGGATGTTGAGTTGGGCAAAAAAATCAAGGTATTT; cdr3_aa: CALWEDVELGKKIKVF
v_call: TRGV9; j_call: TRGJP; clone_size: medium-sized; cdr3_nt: TGTGCCTTGTGGGAGGTTGGGGAGTTGGGCAAAAAAATCAAGGTATTT; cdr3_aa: CALWEVGELGKKIKVF
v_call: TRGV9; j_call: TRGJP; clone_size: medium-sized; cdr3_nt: TGTGCCTTGTGGGGTGGGGAGTTGGGCAAAAAAATCAAGGTATTT; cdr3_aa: CALWGGELGKKIKVF
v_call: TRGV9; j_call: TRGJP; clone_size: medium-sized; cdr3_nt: TGTGCCTTGTGGGAGGCCCAAGGGTTGGGCAAAAAAATCAAGGTATTT; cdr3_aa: CALWEAQGLGKKIKVF
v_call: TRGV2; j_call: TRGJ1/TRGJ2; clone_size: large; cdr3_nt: TGTGCCACCTGGGACGGGCCGAGGGGGGATTATAAGAAACTCTTT; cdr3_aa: CATWDGPRGDYKKLF
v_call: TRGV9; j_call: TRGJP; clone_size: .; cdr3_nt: TGTGCCTTGTGGGAGGTGCACCGTTTAGAGTTGGGCAAAAAAATCAAGGTATTT; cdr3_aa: CALWEVHRLELGKKIKVF
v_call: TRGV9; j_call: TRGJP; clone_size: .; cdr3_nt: TGTGCCTTGTGGGAGGTCATTTGGGAGTTGGGCAAAAAAATCAAGGTATTT; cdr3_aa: CALWEVIWELGKKIKVF
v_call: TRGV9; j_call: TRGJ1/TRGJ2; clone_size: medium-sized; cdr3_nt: TGTGCCTTGTGGGAGGATCCGGATTATTATAAGAAACTCTTT; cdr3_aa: CALWEDPDYYKKLF
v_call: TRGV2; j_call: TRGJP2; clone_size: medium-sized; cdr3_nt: TGTGCCACCTGGGACGGGCGGGGTAGTGATTGGATCAAGACGTTT; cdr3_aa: CATWDGRGSDWIKTF
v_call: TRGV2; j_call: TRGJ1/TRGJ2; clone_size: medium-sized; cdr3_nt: TGTGCCACCTGGGACGGCCCGGATTATTATAAGAAACTCTTT; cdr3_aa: CATWDGPDYYKKLF
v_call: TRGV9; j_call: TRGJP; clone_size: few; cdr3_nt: TGTGCCTTGTGGGAGGTGCACTTGGACAAAAAAATCAAGGTATTT; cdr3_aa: CALWEVHLDKKIKVF
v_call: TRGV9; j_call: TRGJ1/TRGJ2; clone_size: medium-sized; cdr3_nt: TGTGCCTTGTGGGAGGTTTCCAACCGGAGTTATAAGAAACTCTTT; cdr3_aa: CALWEVSNRSYKKLF
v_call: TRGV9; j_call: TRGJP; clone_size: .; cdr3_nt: TGTGCCTTGTGGGACTCTCACAGGGGGTTGGGCAAAAAAATCAAGGTATTT; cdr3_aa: CALWDSHRGLGKKIKVF
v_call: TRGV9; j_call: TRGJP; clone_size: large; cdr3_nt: TGTGCCTTGTGGGAGCAACAAGAGTTGGGCAAAAAAATCAAGGTATTT; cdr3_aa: CALWEQQELGKKIKVF
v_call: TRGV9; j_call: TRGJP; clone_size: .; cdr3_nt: TGTGCCTTGTGGGAGGTGCGGGGAGAGTTGGGCAAAAAAATCAAGGTATTT; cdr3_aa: CALWEVRGELGKKIKVF
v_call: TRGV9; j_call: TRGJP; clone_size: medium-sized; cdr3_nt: TGTGCCTTGTGGGAGTTCCTGGAGTTGGGCAAAAAAATCAAGGTATTT; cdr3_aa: CALWEFLELGKKIKVF
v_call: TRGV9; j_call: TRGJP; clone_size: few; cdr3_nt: TGTGCCTTGTGGGAGGTGCCCCCGGTCGTCGGAGAGTTGGGCAAAAAAATCAAGGTATTT; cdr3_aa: CALWEVPPVVGELGKKIKVF
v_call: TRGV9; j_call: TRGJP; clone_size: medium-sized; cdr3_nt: TGTGCCTTGTGGGAGGTGCAAATCCAAGAGTTGGGCAAAAAAATCAAGGTATTT; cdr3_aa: CALWEVQIQELGKKIKVF
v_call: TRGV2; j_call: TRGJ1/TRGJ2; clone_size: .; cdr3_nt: TGTGCCGCCTGGGACCGCCGTCCCCCCCTACGAAAGAAACTCTTT; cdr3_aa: CAAWDRRPPLRKKLF
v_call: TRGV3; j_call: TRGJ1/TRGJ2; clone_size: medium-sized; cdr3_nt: TGTGCCACCTGGGACAGGAGCAAGAAACTCTTT; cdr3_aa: CATWDRSKKLF
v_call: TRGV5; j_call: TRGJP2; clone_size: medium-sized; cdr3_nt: TGTGCCACCTGGGACAGGCCCAGTAGTGATTGGATCAAGACGTTT; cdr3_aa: CATWDRPSSDWIKTF
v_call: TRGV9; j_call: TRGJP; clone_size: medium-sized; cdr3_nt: TGTGCCTTGTGGGAGGTGAAGGGAGAGTTGGGCAAAAAAATCAAGGTATTT; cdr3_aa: CALWEVKGELGKKIKVF
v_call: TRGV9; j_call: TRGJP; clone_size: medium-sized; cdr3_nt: TGTGCCTTGTGGGAGGACGAAGAGTTGGGCAAAAAAATCAAGGTATTT; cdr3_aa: CALWEDEELGKKIKVF
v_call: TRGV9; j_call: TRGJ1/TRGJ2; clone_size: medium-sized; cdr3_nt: TGTGCCTTGTGGGAGGTTGCTTATTATAAGAAACTCTTT; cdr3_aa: CALWEVAYYKKLF
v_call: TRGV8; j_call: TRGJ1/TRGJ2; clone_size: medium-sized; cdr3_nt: TGTGCCACCTGGGATAGGCCTTCGAATTATTATAAGAAACTCTTT; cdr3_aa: CATWDRPSNYYKKLF
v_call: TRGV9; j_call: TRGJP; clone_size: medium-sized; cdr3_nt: TGTGCCTTGTGGGAGGTGCGGGGGCTACAAGAGTTGGGCAAAAAAATCAAGGTATTT; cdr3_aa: CALWEVRGLQELGKKIKVF
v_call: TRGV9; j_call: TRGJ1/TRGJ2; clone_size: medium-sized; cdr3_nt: TGTGCCTTGTGGTTGGGGCGGGAGAAACTCTTT; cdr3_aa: CALWLGREKLF
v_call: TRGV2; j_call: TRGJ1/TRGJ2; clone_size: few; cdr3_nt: TGTGCCACCTGGGACAGCGGGGGGTATAAGAAACTCTTT; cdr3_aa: CATWDSGGYKKLF
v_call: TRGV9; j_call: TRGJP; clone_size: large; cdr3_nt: TGTGCCTTGTGGGAGGAAGAGTTGGGCAAAAAAATCAAGGTATTT; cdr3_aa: CALWEEELGKKIKVF
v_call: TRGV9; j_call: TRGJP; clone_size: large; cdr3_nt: TGTGCCTTGTGGGCAGTAGCAGAGTTGGGCAAAAAAATCAAGGTATTT; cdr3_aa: CALWAVAELGKKIKVF
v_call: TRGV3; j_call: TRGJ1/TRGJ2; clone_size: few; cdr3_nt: TGTGCCACCTGGGACAGGCCTAAGAAGCTCTTT; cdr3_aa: CATWDRPKKLF